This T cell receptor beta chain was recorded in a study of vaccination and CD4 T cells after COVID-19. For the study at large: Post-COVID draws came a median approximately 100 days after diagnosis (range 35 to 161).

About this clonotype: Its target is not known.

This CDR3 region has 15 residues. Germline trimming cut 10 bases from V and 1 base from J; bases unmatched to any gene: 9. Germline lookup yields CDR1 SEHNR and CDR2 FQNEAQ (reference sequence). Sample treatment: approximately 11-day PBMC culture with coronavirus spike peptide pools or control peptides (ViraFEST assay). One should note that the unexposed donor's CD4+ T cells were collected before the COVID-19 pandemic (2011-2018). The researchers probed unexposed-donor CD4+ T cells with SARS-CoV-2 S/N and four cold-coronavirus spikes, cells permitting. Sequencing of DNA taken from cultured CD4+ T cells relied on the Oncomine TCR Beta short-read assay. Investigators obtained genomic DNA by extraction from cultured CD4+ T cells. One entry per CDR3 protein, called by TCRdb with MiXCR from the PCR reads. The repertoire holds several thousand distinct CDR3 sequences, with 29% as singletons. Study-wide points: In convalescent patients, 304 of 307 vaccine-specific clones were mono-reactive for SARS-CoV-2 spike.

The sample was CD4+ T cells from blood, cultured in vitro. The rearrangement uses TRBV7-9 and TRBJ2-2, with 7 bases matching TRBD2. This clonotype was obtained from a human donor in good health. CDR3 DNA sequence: TGTGCCATCCCTCGGGTAGCGGGGAACACCGGGGAGCTGTTTTTT. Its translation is CAIPRVAGNTGELFF.